The rows below give T cell receptor beta chains drawn from one sample of a study of cytomegalovirus exposure and HLA in healthy donors. The method was immunoSEQ multiplex PCR; TCRdb's version includes in-frame clones alone and lacks a portion of them. The sample records 150,000 or so clones, approximately 84% being singletons. Sample: PBMCs. These receptors all stem from a woman in her forties or fifties in good health and CMV-seropositive. CDR3s include the opening cysteine and the closing phenylalanine or tryptophan. D genes are given only for firm matches. Only part of the rows carry a size: once, few, many, or a class if the clone is expanded.

TRBD1	TRBV5-1	TRBJ2-7	.	CASSATGQAFYEQYF	TGCGCCAGCAGCGCGACGGGACAGGCTTTCTACGAGCAGTACTTC
.	TRBV29-1	TRBJ2-3	.	CSGKRVSDTQYF	TGCAGTGGGAAGCGGGTCTCAGATACGCAGTATTTT
.	TRBV18	TRBJ2-2	.	CASSPLEISTGELFF	TGTGCCAGCTCACCATTGGAGATAAGTACCGGGGAGCTGTTTTTT
.	TRBV2	TRBJ1-5	.	CASSEARGNQPQHF	TGTGCCAGCAGTGAAGCGCGGGGGAATCAGCCCCAGCATTTT
TRBD1	TRBV9	TRBJ2-6	.	CASSVASTGEDSTGANVLTF	TGTGCCAGCAGCGTAGCATCGACAGGGGAGGATTCTACTGGGGCCAACGTCCTGACTTTC
TRBD1	TRBV2	TRBJ1-5	.	CASSVKGAGNQPQHF	TGTGCCAGCAGTGTTAAGGGGGCAGGCAATCAGCCCCAGCATTTT
TRBD2	TRBV5-5	TRBJ2-7	.	CASSWTLGGGRPPTLSGQYF	TGTGCCAGCAGCTGGACCCTCGGTGGCGGGAGGCCTCCAACCCTTTCGGGGCAGTACTTC
TRBD2	TRBV11-3	TRBJ2-2	.	CASSFRAGEKAGELFF	TGTGCCAGCAGCTTTAGAGCGGGAGAAAAAGCCGGGGAGCTGTTTTTT
TRBD1	TRBV5-4	TRBJ2-5	.	CASSLGDRAETQYF	TGTGCCAGCAGCTTAGGGGACAGGGCTGAGACCCAGTACTTC
.	TRBV27	TRBJ1-2	.	CASSFGGGVGYGYTF	TGTGCCAGCAGTTTTGGAGGGGGGGTCGGATATGGCTACACCTTC
.	TRBV21-1	TRBJ2-7	.	CASSHGREFSYEQYF	TGTGCCAGCAGCCACGGTCGGGAGTTCTCCTACGAGCAGTACTTC
TRBD2	TRBV6-4	TRBJ2-3	.	CASSGTSGTDTQYF	TGTGCCAGCAGTGGGACTAGCGGGACAGATACGCAGTATTTT
TRBD2	TRBV4-1	TRBJ2-3	once	CASSQDALADTQYF	TGCGCCAGCAGCCAAGATGCACTAGCGGATACGCAGTATTTT
.	TRBV29-1	TRBJ1-1	.	CSVELQGRNTEAFF	TGCAGCGTTGAACTGCAGGGGCGGAACACTGAAGCTTTCTTT
TRBD1	TRBV10-3	TRBJ1-1	.	CAISDPGQGPRTDEAFF	TGTGCCATCAGTGACCCGGGACAGGGCCCAAGAACAGATGAAGCTTTCTTT
TRBD2	TRBV9	TRBJ2-7	.	CASSAGTTYEQYF	TGTGCCAGCAGCGCAGGGACTACCTACGAGCAGTACTTC
TRBD1	TRBV10-3	TRBJ1-1	.	CAISLRQGDTEAFF	TGTGCCATCAGTCTGAGACAGGGAGACACTGAAGCTTTCTTT
TRBD1	TRBV6-6	TRBJ2-5	.	CASSPGQGSFWETQYF	TGTGCCAGCAGCCCTGGACAGGGCTCTTTTTGGGAGACCCAGTACTTC
.	TRBV10-3	TRBJ1-5	.	CAISEVDRGFPSSGNQPQHF	TGTGCCATCAGTGAGGTCGACCGGGGTTTTCCCAGTTCGGGGAATCAGCCCCAGCATTTT
.	TRBV6-1	TRBJ1-2	.	CASSGTDSLYIYTF	TGTGCCAGCAGTGGGACCGACAGCCTCTATATCTACACCTTC
.	TRBV10-3	TRBJ2-3	.	CAIGSSTDTQYF	TGTGCCATCGGCAGTAGCACAGATACGCAGTATTTT
TRBD1	TRBV7-9	TRBJ1-6	.	CASGQGDRGSNSPLHF	TGTGCCAGCGGACAGGGGGACAGGGGCTCTAATTCACCCCTCCACTTT
TRBD2	TRBV7-2	TRBJ2-3	.	CASSSPGSGRAPGQYF	TGTGCCAGCAGCTCCCCGGGTAGCGGGAGGGCCCCGGGTCAGTATTTT
TRBD1	TRBV5-1	TRBJ2-1	.	CASSEGQSNEQFF	TGCGCCAGCAGCGAGGGACAGAGCAATGAGCAGTTCTTC
.	TRBV19	TRBJ1-5	.	CASSIPRGPYDNQPQHF	TGTGCCAGTAGTATCCCCAGGGGCCCTTACGACAATCAGCCCCAGCATTTT
.	TRBV7-2	TRBJ2-3	once	CASSSTDWGRTDTQYF	TGTGCCAGCAGCTCCACCGACTGGGGCCGCACAGATACGCAGTATTTT
TRBD1	TRBV6-5	TRBJ2-7	few	CASSSEGTGAYEQYF	TGTGCCAGCAGCTCCGAGGGGACAGGGGCCTACGAGCAGTACTTC
.	TRBV6-5	TRBJ2-5	.	CASSTGETQYF	TGTGCCAGCAGTACAGGAGAGACCCAGTACTTC
.	TRBV2	TRBJ1-1	.	CASVGGGTTEAFF	TGTGCCAGCGTGGGAGGGGGGACCACTGAAGCTTTCTTT
.	TRBV19	TRBJ2-7	.	CASSSGGPYEQYF	TGTGCCAGTAGTTCCGGGGGGCCATACGAGCAGTACTTC
TRBD1	TRBV7-9	TRBJ2-1	.	CASSSLGRTGLYNEQFF	TGTGCCAGCAGCTCCCTCGGCAGGACAGGGCTCTACAATGAGCAGTTCTTC
TRBD2	TRBV7-2	TRBJ2-7	few	CASSWKTGTSGVYEQYF	TGTGCCAGCAGCTGGAAAACCGGGACTAGCGGGGTCTACGAGCAGTACTTC
TRBD2	TRBV5-6	TRBJ2-2	.	CASSLWGLAGDGGELFF	TGTGCCAGCAGCTTATGGGGTCTAGCGGGAGATGGCGGGGAGCTGTTTTTT
.	TRBV7-2	TRBJ1-5	.	CASSLVRDNNQPQHF	TGTGCCAGCAGCTTAGTTCGGGACAACAATCAGCCCCAGCATTTT
.	TRBV6-5	TRBJ2-7	.	CASRFSYRVAYEQYF	TGTGCCAGCAGATTCTCTTACAGAGTAGCCTACGAGCAGTACTTC
.	TRBV10-3	TRBJ2-1	.	CAISESPDYTRQFF	TGTGCCATCAGTGAGTCCCCGGACTACACCAGGCAGTTCTTC
.	TRBV7-2	TRBJ2-1	.	CASSSRTTTLYNEQFF	TGTGCCAGCAGCTCGCGGACAACGACCCTGTACAATGAGCAGTTCTTC